This T cell receptor beta chain was sequenced during a study of shared clonotypes between healthy human individuals. Across the whole study: Researchers drew samples from a couple of women and a few men aged 18 to 49. Findings and caveats of the study: For sorted subsets, rarefaction showed incomplete sequencing despite large depth.

Remarks on this clone: As yet, its antigen is unknown.

The table came from immunoSEQ multiplex PCR; TCRdb's copy has only in-frame clones and leaves some out. Here the sample spans approximately 2.3 million clones, approximately 95% being singletons. V was pared by 2 bases and J by 5 bases, with 5 bases of the junction left unmatched. From germline, CDR1 is MDHEN and CDR2 SYDVKM. The CDR3 is made up of 15 amino acids. Donors included only healthy HIV-negative adults lacking recent acute infections or vaccinations. Every donor, a Caucasian adult, lived in Nashville, Tennessee. This chain joins TRBV28 and TRBJ1-4, with 7 bases identical to TRBD1. The TCR comes from a man younger than 30 in good health. Some clones in this sample may be carry-over from other donors' samples. The material sequenced was naive CD4+ T cells from PBMCs. The subset denotes: CD45RA+ positively selected. CDR3 nucleotides: TGTGCCAGCAGTTTAGGGACAGTGGAGAATGAAAAACTGTTTTTT. Encoded protein: CASSLGTVENEKLFF.